The 27 T cell receptor beta chains listed next were all sequenced from one sample in a study of CD8 T cells in Susac syndrome. cDNA came from 0.5 to 1 ug RNA primed by random hexamers. One entry per CDR3 protein, called by TCRdb with MiXCR from the immunoSEQ multiplex PCR reads. This repertoire shows about 200,000 distinct CDR3 sequences, 85% to 95% found once; its top ten account for under 0.12%. Sample: CD4+ T cells from PBMCs. Receptors were obtained from a human donor in good health.

This clonotype is a singleton in its sample. The chain couples TRBV7-3 to TRBJ1-2, with 9 positions matching TRBD1. V shed 5 bases and J 3 bases; nucleotides not matched to a gene: 7. The CDR3 is made up of 15 amino acids. Germline assignment: CDR1 SGHTA and CDR2 FQGTGA. CDR3 in amino acids: CASSRGQGSDYGYTF. In nucleotides, the CDR3 is TGTGCCAGCAGCCGGGGACAGGGTAGCGACTATGGCTACACCTTC.

The rearrangement links TRBV19 to TRBJ2-7, with D hard to call. Trimming removed 3 bases at V and 1 base at J, with 19 bases between. The CDR3 loop spans 17 amino acids. Germline V gives CDR1 LNHDA, CDR2 SQIVND (reference sequence). CDR3 sequence reads: CASSIDRDQRKSYEQYV. In DNA, the CDR3 is TGTGCCAGTAGTATCGATCGCGACCAACGAAAATCCTACGAGCAGTACGTC.

The chain recombines TRBV27 with TRBJ1-4; 7 bases match TRBD1. This CDR3 has 15 amino acids. Germline V gene sequence: CDR1 MNHEY, CDR2 SMNVEV (reference sequence). J gave up 4 bases and V 5 bases, and 7 bases lay outside the gene matches. The CDR3 DNA sequence: TGTGCCAGCAGTGCGGGACAGCTCCATAATGAAAAACTGTTTTTT. It encodes CASSAGQLHNEKLFF.

This rearrangement joins TRBV28 to TRBJ2-1; 8 bases agree with TRBD2. After removal of 9 bases from V and 5 bases from J, the junction contained 9 bases not matched to a gene. CDR1 is MDHEN, CDR2 SYDVKM, per germline. This CDR3 has 14 amino acids. CDR3 sequence: CASYSGTRHNEQFF. The CDR3 DNA is TGTGCCAGTTACTCCGGGACTAGACACAATGAGCAGTTCTTC. Supplemented by reference TRBV28 and TRBJ2-1, the full variable domain reads DVKVTQSSRYLVKRTGEKVFLECVQDMDHENMFWYRQDPGLGLRLIYFSYDVKMKEKGDIPEGYSVSREKKERFSLILESASTNQTSMYLCASYSGTRHNEQFFGPGTRLTVL.

This rearrangement joins TRBV7-9 to TRBJ2-5, with a tentative D call TRBD1 (6 bases). CDR1 SEHNR and CDR2 FQNEAQ come from the germline V gene (reference sequence). The CDR3 consists of 15 residues. V was trimmed by 0 bases and J by 2 bases, leaving 10 bases between them. The chain's CDR3 is CASSLAGAKQETQYF. CDR3 bases: TGTGCCAGCAGCTTAGCGGGGGCCAAACAAGAGACCCAGTACTTC.

The chain is built from TRBV3-1 and TRBJ1-4, with D possibly matching TRBD1 (5 bases). Germline CDR1 reads LGHDT; CDR2 reads YNNKEL (reference sequence). Trimming took 0 bases from V and 7 from J, leaving 15 bases between them. The CDR3 is 16 residues long. In DNA, the CDR3 is TGTGCCAGCAGCCAAGATGATGGGACTTTAGGTGAAAAACTGTTTTTT. It yields the protein CASSQDDGTLGEKLFF.

V is TRBV12-3 or TRBV12-4 and J is TRBJ2-5; D is possibly TRBD1 (6 bases). Trimming took off 2 bases at V and 5 bases at J, with 12 bases between the two ends. The CDR3 consists of 14 residues. DNA of the CDR3: TGTGCCAGCAGTTTAAATGGGGGCCGGGAGACCCAGTACTTC. As protein: CASSLNGGRETQYF.

In this sample, this clonotype turned up once. The chain carries TRBV18 and TRBJ2-7; 8 nucleotides match TRBD1. CDR1 KGHSH and CDR2 LQKENI come from the germline V gene. The CDR3 runs 13 residues. Germline trimming cut 6 bases from V and 6 bases from J; bases unmatched to any gene: 7. CDR3 DNA sequence: TGTGCCAGCTCGCAGGACAGGGCGGTCGAGCAGTACGTC. Amino acid sequence: CASSQDRAVEQYV.

The chain couples TRBV13 to TRBJ2-2; D tentatively reads TRBD1 or TRBD2 (5 bases each). The V gene lost 8 bases and the J gene lost 4 bases, with 23 bases spanning the gap. The CDR3 contains 17 residues. Germline loops: CDR1 PRHDT, CDR2 FYEKMQ (reference sequence). CDR3 nucleotide sequence: TGTGCCAGCGGCCAAATGGGGGAGCGCCTATCCACCGGGGAGCTGTTTTTT. Protein: CASGQMGERLSTGELFF.

The rearrangement uses TRBV7-2 and TRBJ1-6, with D uncertain. This CDR3 is 12 amino acids long. Germline lookup yields CDR1 SGHTA and CDR2 FQGNSA. Trimming cost V 7 bases and J 10 bases, with 11 bases left between them. CDR3: CASTVSYSPLHF. The CDR3 coding sequence is TGTGCCAGCACCGTGAGTTACTCACCCCTCCACTTT.

This sequence joins TRBV6-2 or TRBV6-3 and TRBJ2-7; D is uncertain. CDR1 is MNHEY and CDR2 is SVGEGT in the germline V gene. This CDR3 is built from 16 residues. Trimming removed 2 bases at V and 5 bases at J, with 19 bases between. The CDR3 nucleotides read TGTGCCAGCAGTTACAAGGAAGGGCAGGATTACGACGAGCAGTACTTC. Protein: CASSYKEGQDYDEQYF.

V and J are TRBV24-1 and TRBJ2-1, with 8 bases lining up with TRBD1. After removal of 9 bases from V and 8 bases from J, the junction contained 11 bases not matched to a gene. The CDR3 is 14 amino acids. The germline V gene encodes CDR1 KGHDR and CDR2 SFDVKD. The CDR3 DNA reads TGTGCCACCCTACCGGGCAGGGGGCCCCATGAGCAGTTCTTC. Amino acid sequence: CATLPGRGPHEQFF.

The chain recombines TRBV20-1 with TRBJ1-2; D perhaps matches TRBD1 (5 bases). CDR3 length: 14 residues. The V gene's germline CDR1 is DFQATT and CDR2 SNEGSKA (reference sequence). V lost 1 base and J 4 bases, leaving 13 bases between the germline ends. CDR3: CSARVVAGFYGYTF. In nucleotides, the CDR3 is TGCAGTGCTAGAGTTGTTGCAGGGTTCTATGGCTACACCTTC.

J is TRBJ2-5 and V is TRBV30; perhaps TRBD2 as D (5 bases). The germline CDR1 and CDR2 sequences are GTSNPN and SVGIG (reference sequence). This CDR3 region has 15 residues. Trimming cost V 3 bases and J 6 bases, with 20 bases left between them. The DNA of the CDR3 is TGTGCCTGGAGCCCAGTCCTTCTAGCCGAACAGACCCAGTACTTC. Translated: CAWSPVLLAEQTQYF.

In this sample, this clonotype turned up once. This sequence joins TRBV19 and TRBJ2-3, with no clear D. Germline CDR1 reads LNHDA; CDR2 reads SQIVND (reference sequence). The CDR3 totals 16 residues. The V and J ends lost 8 bases and 1 base respectively, with 19 bases between them. CDR3 sequence (DNA): TGTGCCAGTCAGAGTTCGGCTAATTCGGGCACAGATACGCAGTATTTT. Translating gives CASQSSANSGTDTQYF.

The chain employs TRBV18 and TRBJ2-3, with a weak D call TRBD2 (5 bases). The CDR3 runs to 14 residues. V lost 3 bases and J lost 1, with 8 bases in between. The germline gives CDR1 KGHSH, CDR2 LQKENI. The CDR3 loop reads CASSPGERTDTQYF. The DNA for the CDR3 is TGTGCCAGCTCACCGGGAGAGCGCACAGATACGCAGTATTTT.

This chain uses TRBV7-9 with TRBJ1-1, with D possibly being TRBD1 (6 bases). The germline V gene encodes CDR1 SEHNR and CDR2 FQNEAQ (reference sequence). The ends were cut back, 7 bases at V and 3 bases at J, with 18 bases in the middle. The CDR3 consists of 15 residues. CDR3 bases: TGTGCCAGCAACTCTGCAGGGGAGTTGGACACTGAAGCTTTCTTT. This gives the protein CASNSAGELDTEAFF.

The chain carries TRBV24-1 and TRBJ2-2; weak D call: TRBD2 (6 bases). Trimming stripped 3 bases from V and 2 bases from J, with 9 bases between. The CDR3 is 15 residues long. Germline CDR1 KGHDR, CDR2 SFDVKD. CDR3 in DNA: TGTGCCACCAGTGATGCCGGGACTAACACCGGGGAGCTGTTTTTT. Residues: CATSDAGTNTGELFF.

The genes are TRBV29-1 and TRBJ2-1, with 8 bases fitting TRBD2. The germline CDR1 and CDR2 sequences are SQVTM and ANQGSEA. After removal of 4 bases from V and 7 bases from J, the junction contained 9 bases not matched to a gene. This CDR3 comprises 14 residues. CDR3 DNA sequence: TGCAGCGTTGGGGCAGCGGGAGTGGGTAATGAGCAGTTCTTC. Translated: CSVGAAGVGNEQFF.

The chain combines TRBV20-1 with TRBJ1-5; no clear D. V lost 1 base, J lost 7 bases, and 8 bases lay in between. Per germline, CDR1 DFQATT and CDR2 SNEGSKA (reference sequence). The CDR3 loop spans 12 amino acids. The chain's CDR3 is CSARVGFQPQHF. The CDR3 DNA is TGCAGTGCTAGAGTCGGGTTCCAGCCCCAGCATTTT.

The CDR3 DNA is TGTGCCAGCAGCTTAGCCTCAGGGGCTGGGGCCAACGTCCTGACTTTC. Amino acid sequence: CASSLASGAGANVLTF. This rearrangement joins TRBV7-2 to TRBJ2-6; tentatively, D is TRBD1 (6 bases). V shed 0 bases and J shed 2 bases, with 8 bases lying between them. CDR1 is SGHTA, CDR2 FQGNSA, per germline. The CDR3 is 16 residues long.

The gene calls are TRBV20-1 and TRBJ1-1; D perhaps matches TRBD1 (6 bases). CDR1 and CDR2 from the germline V gene are DFQATT and SNEGSKA (reference sequence). This CDR3 has 14 amino acids. Trimming pared 5 bases from V and 0 bases from J, leaving 13 bases between. The CDR3 protein is CSAPKTGMNTEAFF. CDR3 bases: TGCAGTGCTCCTAAGACAGGAATGAACACTGAAGCTTTCTTT.

This chain connects TRBV20-1 to TRBJ2-1; 7 bases line up with TRBD2. The CDR3 is made up of 15 amino acids. Germline CDR1 reads DFQATT; CDR2 reads SNEGSKA (reference sequence). V lost 1 base to trimming and J lost 5 bases; unmatched junction nucleotides: 8. The CDR3, as DNA: TGCAGTGCTAGAGTAAGGCGGGGACTAAACAATGAGCAGTTCTTC. It specifies CSARVRRGLNNEQFF.

The chain carries TRBV11-2 and TRBJ2-3; a possible D gene is TRBD2 (5 bases). The V end lost 5 bases, the J end lost 3 bases, and 18 bases lay between the germline ends. The CDR3 contains 16 residues. Germline-derived CDR1 and CDR2 are SGHAT and FQNNGV. In nucleotides, the CDR3 is TGTGCCAGCAGCCCAGCAATGGGAGAAGGGACAGATACGCAGTATTTT. This sequence encodes CASSPAMGEGTDTQYF.

The rearrangement joins TRBV10-3 to TRBJ2-5; 11 bases are a match to TRBD1. There are 14 residues in the CDR3. CDR1 and CDR2 (germline): ENHRY, SYGVKD. V trimming: 9 bases; J trimming: 1 base; junction bases outside the gene matches: 4. The DNA of the CDR3 is TGTGCCATTGCGGACAGGGGGCTCCAAGAGACCCAGTACTTC. As protein: CAIADRGLQETQYF.

V gene TRBV12-3 or TRBV12-4 combines with J gene TRBJ1-6; TRBD1 matches 7 bases. V dropped 4 bases and J dropped 8; count of bases not matched to a gene: 5. This CDR3 is 14 amino acids long. CDR3 amino acids: CASSSQGRHSPLHF. The CDR3 DNA follows: TGTGCCAGCAGTTCACAGGGGCGGCATTCACCCCTCCACTTT.

This chain joins TRBV3-1 and TRBJ2-5; D is unresolved. Per germline, CDR1 LGHDT and CDR2 YNNKEL (reference sequence). Trimming left V 9 bases short and J 5 bases short, with 10 bases between. This CDR3 contains 11 residues. CDR3 amino acids: CASEKLETQYF. For the CDR3, the DNA is TGTGCCAGTGAGAAGCTGGAGACCCAGTACTTC.